This T cell receptor beta chain derives from a study of blood T cells in healthy people across ages. For the study at large: Template switching retrieved approximately one barcoded beta molecule for each two T cells.

This CDR3 has 18 residues. From germline, CDR1 is MDHEN and CDR2 SYDVKM. Comments on this clonotype: The target antigen is unknown. A read error may account for a junction end that differs from germline.

A second 7 to 11 cycle PCR used barcoded and J-beta primers. TCRdb re-analysed the 5' RACE reads in MiXCR, keeping a single row per CDR3 protein. The sample shows 1.5 million to 2 million distinct CDR3 sequences, under 30% of them seen only once. Whole-study findings and limits: Naive T cell percentage by flow cytometry tracked strongly with beta diversity.

This TCR came from a woman in her thirties in good health. Sequenced material: blood. V usage is TRBV28 and J usage is TRBJ2-5; D is unclear. The CDR3 nucleotides read TGTGCCGGCAGTTTCCCCCTCATTAGCAGCGTCTGCCAAGAGACCCAGTACTTC. Amino acid sequence: CAGSFPLISSVCQETQYF.